Each of the 17 T cell receptor beta chains below was sequenced from the same sample in a study of graft-versus-host responses after intestinal transplantation. Assay: immunoSEQ multiplex PCR; the TCRdb copy retains only in-frame clones and omits some. Among roughly 100,000 clones listed, 90% to 95% were seen once. For these receptors, no antigen is known. The sample here was unstimulated CD4+ T cells sorted from spleen or lymph node cells, taken before transplant. Receptor source: a human donor who was the organ donor for an intestinal transplant.

This rearrangement joins TRBV2 to TRBJ2-5; 9 nucleotides line up with TRBD2. CDR3 length: 15 residues. Germline V gene data show CDR1 as SNHLY and CDR2 as FYNNEI. The ends lost 3 bases at V and 2 bases at J; junction bases unmatched: 4. The CDR3: CASSDSGGNQETQYF. As DNA, the CDR3 is TGTGCCAGCAGTGATAGCGGGGGAAATCAAGAGACCCAGTACTTC.

This chain connects TRBV14 to TRBJ2-5, with 10 bases identical to TRBD2. CDR1 SGHDN and CDR2 FVKESK come from the germline V gene. The CDR3 runs 19 residues. V shed 0 bases, J shed 2 bases, and the junction held 12 bases outside the gene matches. CDR3 nucleotide sequence: TGTGCCAGCAGCCAAGATTCATCCCCCGAGCGGGGGGGACAAGAGACCCAGTACTTC. Translating it yields CASSQDSSPERGGQETQYF.

This sequence joins TRBV6-5 and TRBJ1-5; no firm D call. The CDR3 runs to 13 residues. CDR1 is MNHEY and CDR2 is SVGAGI in the germline V gene. With 8 bases removed from V and 4 bases from J, the gap between germline ends came to 12 bases. In DNA form, the CDR3 reads TGTGCCAGCCAACGACGGGAAAATCAGCCCCAGCATTTT. Protein: CASQRRENQPQHF.

The chain combines TRBV30 with TRBJ2-7; possible D gene TRBD2, 5 bases. CDR3 length: 12 amino acids. CDR1 and CDR2 from the germline V gene are GTSNPN and SVGIG (reference sequence). V shed 7 bases and J shed 0 bases, with 10 bases lying between them. The CDR3 sequence is CALDSSSYEQYF. The CDR3 bases are TGTGCCTTGGACTCAAGCTCCTACGAGCAGTACTTC. The entire variable domain, with the rest obtained from reference TRBV30 and TRBJ2-7, is as follows: SQTIHQWPATLVQPVGSPLSLECTVEGTSNPNLYWYRQAAGRGLQLLFYSVGIGQISSEVPQNLSASRPQDRQFILSSKKLLLSDSGFYLCALDSSSYEQYFGPGTRLTVT.

Concerning this clone itself: This same CDR3 is encoded by further DNA sequences in the sample. The chain combines TRBV20-1 with TRBJ1-2, with a possible D match to TRBD1 (5 bases). V lost 6 bases to trimming and J lost 6 bases, with 11 bases between them. Germline loops: CDR1 DFQATT, CDR2 SNEGSKA (reference sequence). This CDR3 contains 11 residues. The CDR3 region is CSASRADGYTF. The CDR3 DNA sequence: TGCAGTGCGAGCAGGGCCGATGGCTACACCTTC.

This rearrangement joins TRBV7-9 to TRBJ2-7; 9 nucleotides match TRBD1. The germline CDR1 and CDR2 sequences are SEHNR and FQNEAQ (reference sequence). V shed 5 bases and J 1 base; nucleotides not matched to a gene: 9. The CDR3 extends over 16 amino acids. The CDR3, as DNA: TGTGCCAGCAGCCTCTGGACAGGGGCCCTTTCCTACGAGCAGTACTTC. It specifies CASSLWTGALSYEQYF.

The genes are TRBV5-8 and TRBJ1-2; D is unresolved. CDR3 length equals 17 residues. The ends were cut back, 2 bases at V and 2 bases at J, with 19 bases in the middle. Germline CDR1 SGHTS, CDR2 YDEGEE. This chain's CDR3 is CASSLISRVPLNYGYTF. DNA for the CDR3: TGTGCCAGCAGCTTAATATCTCGGGTCCCACTCAACTATGGCTACACCTTC.

The genes are TRBV5-6 and TRBJ1-2; no definite D call. Germline values: CDR1 SGHDT, CDR2 YYEEEE. V was pared by 0 bases and J by 4 bases, with 13 bases between. The CDR3 sequence is 15 residues long. The CDR3 loop reads CASSLARKVFYGYTF. The DNA of the CDR3 is TGTGCCAGCAGCTTGGCGAGAAAAGTCTTCTATGGCTACACCTTC.

J is TRBJ2-3 and V is TRBV5-1; 8 nucleotides align to TRBD1. The CDR3 has 17 amino acids. The germline CDR1 and CDR2 sequences are SGHRS and YFSETQ. V was pared by 4 bases and J by 6 bases, with 16 bases of the junction left unmatched. The CDR3 loop reads CASSTGTGMSLMDTQYF. The CDR3 bases are TGCGCCAGCAGCACAGGGACAGGCATGAGCCTAATGGATACGCAGTATTTT.

Comments on this clone: Other DNA sequences in this specimen translate into the identical CDR3. The gene calls are TRBV4-3 and TRBJ1-1, with 8 bases fitting TRBD1. The CDR3 runs to 12 residues. Unmatched junction bases numbered 3, after V lost 4 bases and J lost 8 bases. CDR1 is LGHNA and CDR2 is YSLEER in the germline V gene. The CDR3 nucleotides read TGCGCCAGCAGCCCTACAGGGGGGGAAGCTTTCTTT. Protein: CASSPTGGEAFF.

As DNA, the CDR3 is TGTGCCAGCAGTTTCCCGGGACTAGCGGGGGCAGATACGCAGTATTTT. It encodes CASSFPGLAGADTQYF. This chain links TRBV27 with TRBJ2-3, with 14 bases that match TRBD2. Germline V CDR1 and CDR2: MNHEY, SMNVEV (reference sequence). The J segment lost 4 bases and the V segment lost 3 bases, leaving 3 bases of the junction unmatched. The length of the CDR3 is 16 residues.

The rearrangement links TRBV6-6 to TRBJ2-1; D perhaps matches TRBD1 (5 bases). This CDR3 contains 14 residues. Per the germline V gene, CDR1 is MNHNY and CDR2 is SVGAGI (reference sequence). V was pared by 5 bases and J by 1 base, with 9 bases between. This chain's CDR3 is CASSQSGSYNEQFF. The DNA for the CDR3 is TGTGCCAGCAGTCAATCAGGGTCCTACAATGAGCAGTTCTTC.

To note about this clone: At one of its ends the junction is not consistent with the germline gene, which may arise from a read error. Other DNA sequences in the same sample also yield this CDR3. The chain has TRBV4-1 and TRBJ1-2, with 7 bases matching TRBD1. This CDR3 has 15 amino acids. The germline V gene has CDR1 MGHRA and CDR2 YSYEKL. For the CDR3, the DNA is TGCGCCAGTAGCCCCGAGGACAGGTTGTTCTATGGCTACACCTTC. It translates to CASSPEDRLFYGYTF.

The rearrangement uses TRBV9 and TRBJ2-7; D is possibly TRBD1 (5 bases). CDR1 SGDLS and CDR2 YYNGEE come from the germline V gene. V was pared by 0 bases and J by 0 bases, with 10 bases between. This CDR3 contains 15 residues. This chain's CDR3 is CASSVEDTSSYEQYF. The CDR3 DNA reads as TGTGCCAGCAGCGTAGAGGACACATCCTCCTACGAGCAGTACTTC.

The rearrangement uses TRBV4-3 and TRBJ1-2, with 7 positions matching TRBD1. Looked up from germline, CDR1 is LGHNA and CDR2 is YSLEER. V gave up 6 bases and J gave up 0 bases; unmatched junction bases: 7. The CDR3 contains 15 residues. The CDR3 DNA reads TGCGCCAGCAGATCCCCGGGACAGTCTAACTATGGCTACACCTTC. Translated, it gives CASRSPGQSNYGYTF.

The CDR3 reads CAWGGTSNQPQHF. Written as DNA, the CDR3 is TGTGCCTGGGGGGGGACTAGCAATCAGCCCCAGCATTTT. The J gene is TRBJ1-5, the V gene TRBV30; D is possibly TRBD1 (5 bases). There are 13 residues in the CDR3. Germline CDR1 reads GTSNPN; CDR2 reads SVGIG (reference sequence). Trimming cost V 5 bases and J 0 bases, with 8 bases left between them.

The CDR3 here is CASSLEWSSYNEQFF. The CDR3 DNA reads as TGTGCCAGCAGCTTGGAGTGGAGCTCCTACAATGAGCAGTTCTTC. The V and J genes are TRBV5-6 and TRBJ2-1; no reliable D call. Trimming removed 0 bases from V and 0 bases from J, with 7 bases in between. CDR3 size: 15 residues. Per the germline V gene, CDR1 is SGHDT and CDR2 is YYEEEE.